This is a list of T cell receptor beta chains from one sample in a study of T cell responses to AZD1222 COVID-19 vaccine. TCRdb's table, derived via immunoSEQ multiplex PCR, lists solely in-frame clones and lacks some. Among 54,000 or so clones listed, more than 70% were seen once. Source: peripheral blood, taken on day 0 of AZD1222 vaccination. These receptors came from an adult in good health. Each CDR3 is given with its conserved first and last residue. D genes are given only for firm matches. Size is omitted from some rows. Given values are once, few, many or a class for expanded clones.

>.|TRBD2|TRBJ2-5|TRBV5-1
TGCGCCAGCACAATGGCTAGCGGGAGTCGGGAGACCCAGTACTTC
CASTMASGSRETQYF
>.|.|TRBJ1-1|TRBV25-1
TGTGCCAGCAGTGATACTTGGGGGGCCACTGAAGCTTTCTTT
CASSDTWGATEAFF
>.|.|TRBJ1-1|TRBV4-1
TGCGCCAGCCGCGTGTTCGATGGAAACACTGAAGCTTTCTTT
CASRVFDGNTEAFF
>.|.|TRBJ2-7|TRBV5-4
TGTGCCAGCAGCTCCCCCCGGGAGCTACCACGAAGTTTCTACGAGCAGTACTTC
CASSSPRELPRSFYEQYF
>.|.|TRBJ1-5|TRBV28
TGTGCCAGCAGTACCAACGGGGAGGGCAATCAGCCCCAGCATTTT
CASSTNGEGNQPQHF
>.|TRBD2|TRBJ2-1|TRBV15
TGTGCCACCAGCAGAGAACTAGCGGGAGGTTATGAGCAGTTCTTC
CATSRELAGGYEQFF
>.|.|TRBJ1-2|TRBV3-1/TRBV3-2
TGTGCCAGCAGCCACCGGGACCTGGGTGGCTACACCTTC
CASSHRDLGGYTF
>.|TRBD1|TRBJ1-1|TRBV20-1
TGCAGTGCTAGTCCCACCCCGGGACAGGGGAACACTGAAGCTTTCTTT
CSASPTPGQGNTEAFF
>once|.|TRBJ1-2|TRBV6-2/TRBV6-3
TGTGCCAGCAGTCACGGAGTTTTCGAGAACTATGGCTACACCTTC
CASSHGVFENYGYTF
>.|.|TRBJ2-3|TRBV5-1
TGCGCCAGCAGCACTGGGCGGGGGCAGTCGGATACGCAGTATTTT
CASSTGRGQSDTQYF
>few|.|TRBJ1-5|TRBV12-2
TGTGCAAGTCGCTTAGGGGCAGGGGGCGACCAGCCCCAGCATTTT
CASRLGAGGDQPQHF
>.|.|TRBJ2-1|TRBV3-1/TRBV3-2
TGTGCCAGCAGCAGAAACCAACAGCAGTTCTTC
CASSRNQQQFF
>.|TRBD2|TRBJ2-3|TRBV9
TGTGCCAGCAGCGCGGGGGGGGCCAGGGGCACAGATACGCAGTATTTT
CASSAGGARGTDTQYF
>.|.|TRBJ2-7|TRBV6-5
TGTGCCAGCAGTAACGGGCCGTACAGGGTTTACGAGCAGTACTTC
CASSNGPYRVYEQYF
>.|.|TRBJ2-1|TRBV21-1
TGTGCCAGCAGCAAAGACGGGGCGGGGCCCAGCTCCTACAATGAGCAGTTCTTC
CASSKDGAGPSSYNEQFF
>.|TRBD2|TRBJ2-1|TRBV7-9
TGTGCCAGCAGCGCTGGACTAGCCTCCTACAATGAGCAGTTCTTC
CASSAGLASYNEQFF
>.|.|TRBJ2-5|TRBV5-1
TGCGCCAGCAGCACAGGAGGGGAGACCCAGTACTTC
CASSTGGETQYF
>.|.|TRBJ1-5|TRBV29-1
TGCAGCGTTGAAGGCATGGGAGGTCAGCCCCAGCATTTT
CSVEGMGGQPQHF
>.|.|TRBJ1-5|TRBV18
TGTGCCAGCTCCCAACGAGAGGGGTCCGGGCAGCCCCAGCATTTT
CASSQREGSGQPQHF
>.|TRBD2|TRBJ2-2|TRBV28
TGTGCCAGCAGTTTACCTCTAGCGGGAGTACAAGGCACCGGGGAGCTGTTTTTT
CASSLPLAGVQGTGELFF
>.|TRBD2|TRBJ2-1|TRBV5-1
TGCGCCAGCAGCCGGCCCCCGGGACTAGCGGAAAACAATGAGCAGTTCTTC
CASSRPPGLAENNEQFF
>.|TRBD2|TRBJ2-3|TRBV4-1
TGCGCCAGCGCAGCGGGATCTACTTATAGCACAGATACGCAGTATTTT
CASAAGSTYSTDTQYF
>.|.|TRBJ1-4|TRBV7-2
TGTGCCAGCAGCTTAGTTTTCAGGGTTAATGAAAAACTGTTTTTT
CASSLVFRVNEKLFF
>.|TRBD2|TRBJ2-3|TRBV3-1/TRBV3-2
TGTGCCAGCAGCCAGGGACTAGCTCCAGATACGCAGTATTTT
CASSQGLAPDTQYF
>.|TRBD1|TRBJ2-5|TRBV10-3
TGTGCCATGGGGACAGGGGAAGAGACCCAGTACTTC
CAMGTGEETQYF